Reported below is one TCR beta chain. At one end the junction does not follow the germline gene, possibly because of a read error. The data derive from a study of blood T cells in healthy people across ages. Primers used in a second PCR of about 6 to 11 cycles were a sample-barcoded 5' primer and a J-beta primer mix. TCRdb passed the 5' RACE reads through MiXCR, listing each CDR3 protein once. The table records about 970,000 distinct CDR3 sequences, about 53% of them present only once. This CDR3 is built from 14 residues. Germline-derived CDR1 and CDR2 are SEHNR and FQNEAQ (reference sequence). The receptor was derived from a woman aged 55-70 years in good health. V is TRBV7-9 and J is TRBJ2-7; tentatively, D is TRBD2 (5 bases). Sequenced sample: blood. DNA for the CDR3: TGTGCCAGCGGCTTAGGGAGCCAGGTCTACGAGCAGTACTTC. Amino acid sequence: CASGLGSQVYEQYF.